This section outlines one TCR beta chain sequence together with its context. Antigen unknown. The data stem from a study of PD-1 blockade in classical Hodgkin lymphoma. The CDR3 sequence is 16 residues long. Trimming removed 4 bases from V and 0 bases from J, with 16 bases in between. CDR1 is SGHNT and CDR2 is YYREEE in the germline V gene (reference sequence). General study findings and limits: Exclusion removed patients who began nivolumab under 1 year after ASCT.

Only in-frame clones appear in the TCRdb table, and some are missing; sequencing was by immunoSEQ multiplex PCR. The sample includes roughly 50,000 clones, 90% seen only once; the top ten take approximately 15%. Noted time point: cycle 4 day 1 (C4D1), after five to seven weeks of nivolumab. Each patient experienced a relapse that followed autologous stem cell transplantation, and brentuximab vedotin exposure varied. This TCR was sampled from a human donor with classical Hodgkin lymphoma. The material was peripheral blood mononuclear cells (PBMCs), obtained before the fourth cycle of nivolumab. The chain recombines TRBV5-4 with TRBJ1-1; the D gene is possibly TRBD1 (5 bases). The CDR3 reads CASSRGQALLNTEAFF. For the CDR3, the DNA is TGTGCCAGCAGCCGAGGACAAGCCCTTTTGAACACTGAAGCTTTCTTT. The full variable domain, with the rest looked up from reference TRBV5-4 and TRBJ1-1, is ETGVTQSPTHLIKTRGQQVTLRCSSQSGHNTVSWYQQALGQGPQFIFQYYREEENGRGNFPPRFSGLQFPNYSSELNVNALELDDSALYLCASSRGQALLNTEAFFGQGTRLTVV.